This T cell receptor beta chain was obtained from a study of Ad26.COV2.S vaccination and SARS-CoV-2 variants (dated by TCRdb to the early 2020s). Looking at the study overall: Donors in the vaccine arm were drawn from COV1001, a multicentre, randomized, double-blind, placebo-controlled phase I-IIa trial testing Ad26.COV2.S in healthy adults. Trial participants were randomized into five groups of five, in which low-dose or high-dose Ad26.COV2.S was given once or twice, or placebo was given on both occasions. The TCR-sequenced set comprised around 30 samples: 19 Ad26.COV2.S vaccine recipients, 5 placebo recipients and 8 SARS-CoV-2 convalescent individuals. TCRbeta repertoire sequencing served as the tool for gauging how specific and how broad the SARS-CoV-2-reactive T cell receptors were following Ad26.COV2.S vaccination. Ad26.COV2.S was given intramuscularly at 5x10^10 or 1x10^11 viral particles, as a single shot or as two shots 56 days apart. Investigators did not know the trial group allocation while performing experiments and assessing outcomes.

The sample's treatment or condition label is to be understood as: about 20 received Ad26.COV2.S at low or high dose, single or two shots; a few received placebo; per-sample allocation not given. Repertoires of vaccine and placebo recipients were sequenced from samples taken on day 63 after the first injection. In Cohort 1b, fewer than 30 adults aged 18-55 years were enrolled at a single site in Boston, USA, between 29 July and 7 August 2020. As a vaccine, Ad26.COV2.S was a replication-incompetent adenovirus type 26 vector that expressed a prefusion-stabilized SARS-CoV-2 spike protein derived from the original Wuhan strain. Study-wide findings and limitations: The authors noted that the TCR breadth and depth analyses may have underestimated total T cell responses. After vaccination, spike-specific CD8+ and CD4+ T cell responses were reported to show substantial breadth. Ad26.COV2.S recipients had higher spike-specific TCR breadth than placebo recipients (P = 0.0014). Non-spike TCR breadth was comparable between vaccine and placebo recipients, consistent with the vaccine containing only spike. The study was not powered for comparison of responses between vaccine doses or regimens.

The CDR3 runs 14 residues from the cysteine to the phenylalanine. Just CDR3 DNA is preserved here, 42 bases in frame from base 1. Trimming takes 3 bases from V and 3 bases from J, and the germline ends sit 12 bases apart. In the germline V gene (reference sequence), CDR1 corresponds to LNHNV and CDR2 to YYDKDF. On this clone: What this receptor recognizes is not known. Qualities for individual bases were not recorded, and no much larger clone is one base off.

The immunoSEQ Assay was used to sequence TCRbeta CDR3 regions. After extraction, genomic DNA underwent amplification by bias-controlled multiplex PCR, followed by high-throughput sequencing. In the paper's pipeline: To quantify the absolute abundance of each unique TCRbeta CDR3 region, sequences were collapsed and filtered. T cell fraction was estimated by normalization of TCRbeta template counts to usable DNA, with usable DNA being measured through amplification of reference genes present in all nucleated cells. Repertoire TCRs were annotated as SARS-CoV-2-specific when V gene, CDR3 amino acid sequence and J gene were exactly matched to a known reactive TCR set. The reference SARS-CoV-2 TCR set came from MIRA and was filtered for enrichment in COVID-19-positive ImmuneCODE repertoires, removing public or cross-reactive TCRs. Based on the MIRA antigens, annotated TCRs were further analysed at the level of specific ORF or position within ORF. Breadth was defined as the number of annotated unique rearrangements divided by the total number of unique productive rearrangements, and depth was defined as the summed frequency of the annotated unique rearrangements. Two-sided Wilcoxon rank-sum tests were applied when comparing TCR breadth between groups. Held by TCRdb, this immuneACCESS table contains in-frame sequences only and omits some clones. Under half of the omission traces to an unresolved V gene where checked; the cause of the rest is unknown. V and J calls plus clone size are reproduced from that table; the DNA served to infer D and trimming. In all, the sample holds 440,000 or so clones, and roughly 91% of those were seen once. Around 4.5% of the sample rests with the top ten.

The specimen was peripheral blood, collected in a trial of Ad26.COV2.S vaccine versus placebo. This sequence was found in a person between 18 and 60 years old who received the Ad26.COV2.S COVID-19 vaccine or a placebo. In this chain, TRBV15 is recombined with TRBJ2-7; the D gene remains uncertain. The DNA reads TGTGCCACCAGCAGCGAGAGACGAATCTACGAGCAGTACTTC. It encodes CATSSERRIYEQYF.